Following are 2 T cell receptor beta chains from one sample sequenced in a study of blood T cell repertoires in COVID-19. The protocol was immunoSEQ multiplex PCR, while the TCRdb copy is restricted to in-frame clones and leaves out a portion. Among about 94,000 clones listed, around 86% were seen once. The sample comprised peripheral blood. Receptor source: a woman aged 80 or over with acute or convalescent COVID-19.

The chain is built from TRBV9 and TRBJ2-3; 7 bases align to TRBD2. This CDR3 spans 17 amino acids. Germline lookup yields CDR1 SGDLS and CDR2 YYNGEE. The ends lost 4 bases at V and 2 bases at J; junction bases unmatched: 13. Written as DNA, the CDR3 is TGTGCCAGCAGCTTCCGCGTTGGGGGGGGAAACACAGATACGCAGTATTTT. This codes for CASSFRVGGGNTDTQYF. Using reference TRBV9 and TRBJ2-3 for the parts outside the CDR3, the full variable domain is DSGVTQTPKHLITATGQRVTLRCSPRSGDLSVYWYQQSLDQGLQFLIQYYNGEERAKGNILERFSAQQFPDLHSELNLSSLELGDSALYFCASSFRVGGGNTDTQYFGPGTRLTVL.

The V call is TRBV27, the J call TRBJ2-1, with 8 positions matching TRBD1. Looked up from germline, CDR1 is MNHEY and CDR2 is SMNVEV (reference sequence). With V trimmed by 2 bases and J by 7 bases, 1 base remained unmatched. CDR3 length: 13 residues. CDR3 in amino acids: CASSLRTGNEQFF. The CDR3 DNA is TGTGCCAGCAGTTTACGGACAGGGAATGAGCAGTTCTTC.